One and the same sample provided the 15 T cell receptor beta chains below, sequenced in a study of T cell changes during pregnancy in multiple sclerosis. The table came from immunoSEQ multiplex PCR; TCRdb's copy has only in-frame clones and leaves some out. The repertoire includes approximately 40,000 clones, 92% of them detected once, and 0.7% to 1% sits in the top ten. Sequencing used CD4+ T cells from peripheral blood mononuclear cells, obtained in the third trimester of pregnancy. The receptors shown here come from a female donor with multiple sclerosis, enrolled in a pregnancy study.

The chain carries TRBV18 and TRBJ2-7, with D possibly matching TRBD2 (6 bases). The germline V gene encodes CDR1 KGHSH and CDR2 LQKENI. V lost 0 bases and J 4 bases, leaving 13 bases between the germline ends. The CDR3 loop spans 15 amino acids. CDR3 coding DNA: TGTGCCAGCTCACCACCGAGGGCTAGCGTGTACGAGCAGTACTTC. This encodes CASSPPRASVYEQYF.

This clone has a single count. The rearrangement uses TRBV6-5 and TRBJ2-7, with 9 bases that match TRBD1. This CDR3 spans 15 amino acids. The germline V gene has CDR1 MNHEY and CDR2 SVGAGI. The V gene end was trimmed by 5 bases and the J gene end by 3 bases; junction bases not matched to a gene: 8. The CDR3 bases are TGTGCCAGCAGTAAAAACCGGGACAGGGTCTACGAGCAGTACTTC. Its translation is CASSKNRDRVYEQYF.

The chain is built from TRBV6-5 and TRBJ2-5; 8 positions match TRBD2. CDR1 MNHEY and CDR2 SVGAGI come from the germline V gene. Trimming took 5 bases from V and 5 from J; bases not matched to a gene: 7. This CDR3 region has 14 residues. CDR3 bases: TGTGCCAGCAGTGGCGGGGGGCAGTGGGAGACCCAGTACTTC. Protein sequence: CASSGGGQWETQYF.

The gene calls are TRBV19 and TRBJ2-5; tentative D call: TRBD1 (6 bases). The CDR3 consists of 15 residues. Germline lookup yields CDR1 LNHDA and CDR2 SQIVND (reference sequence). Trimming shortened V by 4 bases and J by 2 bases, and 14 bases separated the two germline ends. CDR3 region: CASSTDRLTQETQYF. The CDR3 DNA sequence: TGTGCCAGTAGTACCGACAGGCTTACACAAGAGACCCAGTACTTC.

V gene TRBV19 combines with J gene TRBJ2-5; 8 bases are a match to TRBD2. Germline V gene sequence: CDR1 LNHDA, CDR2 SQIVND (reference sequence). The CDR3 is 17 residues long. After removal of 3 bases from V and 5 bases from J, the junction contained 14 bases not matched to a gene. The CDR3 region is CASSIGSGGPVVETQYF. The CDR3 DNA reads as TGTGCCAGTAGTATTGGGTCGGGAGGGCCCGTGGTGGAGACCCAGTACTTC.

The chain combines TRBV5-8 with TRBJ2-5, with D possibly being TRBD1 (6 bases). In germline, CDR1 is SGHTS, CDR2 YDEGEE. V was cut by 4 bases and J by 0 bases, with 10 bases left in between. The CDR3 sequence is 14 residues long. The DNA for the CDR3 is TGTGCCAGCAGCCACAGGGTTGACCAAGAGACCCAGTACTTC. Residues: CASSHRVDQETQYF. Filled out from reference TRBV5-8 and TRBJ2-5, the complete variable domain reads EAGVTQSPTHLIKTRGQQATLRCSPISGHTSVYWYQQALGLGLQFLLWYDEGEERNRGNFPPRFSGRQFPNYSSELNVNALELEDSALYLCASSHRVDQETQYFGPGTRLLVL.

The genes are TRBV5-1 and TRBJ2-7; 7 bases match TRBD2. The CDR3 covers 15 residues. Germline values: CDR1 SGHRS, CDR2 YFSETQ. V lost 3 bases to trimming and J lost 6 bases; unmatched junction nucleotides: 12. The CDR3 DNA follows: TGCGCCAGCAGCTCTACAGCGGGGAACGAAGGCGAGCAGTACTTC. Amino acid sequence: CASSSTAGNEGEQYF.

The chain carries TRBV6-5 and TRBJ2-7, with 9 positions matching TRBD2. Trimming cost V 4 bases and J 1 base; bases outside gene matches: 2. The CDR3 spans 14 residues. In germline, CDR1 is MNHEY, CDR2 SVGAGI. The CDR3 nucleotides read TGTGCCAGCAGTTTTAGCGGGAGTTCCTACGAGCAGTACTTC. Its protein product is CASSFSGSSYEQYF.

V is TRBV18 and J is TRBJ2-3, with 9 bases aligning to TRBD2. The germline V gene encodes CDR1 KGHSH and CDR2 LQKENI. The ends lost 6 bases at V and 3 bases at J; junction bases unmatched: 7. This CDR3 has 15 residues. The CDR3 here is CASSPSGTLTDTQYF. The CDR3 DNA reads TGTGCCAGCTCTCCTAGCGGGACATTGACAGATACGCAGTATTTT.

The chain is built from TRBV29-1 and TRBJ2-5; 11 nucleotides line up with TRBD1. The CDR3 sequence is 13 residues long. Germline V CDR1 and CDR2: SQVTM, ANQGSEA. The V segment lost 7 bases and the J segment 4 bases; nucleotides outside the gene matches: 5. The CDR3 DNA reads TGCAGCGCCGGACAGGGGGCAACAGAGACCCAGTACTTC. It specifies CSAGQGATETQYF.

The chain is built from TRBV4-1 and TRBJ2-7; 8 nucleotides align to TRBD1. The CDR3 is 16 residues long. CDR1 is MGHRA, CDR2 YSYEKL, per germline. After removal of 1 base from V and 3 bases from J, the junction contained 8 bases not matched to a gene. CDR3 bases: TGCGCCAGCAGCCAAGGGAGGGGGACAGGCGTCTACGAGCAGTACTTC. Amino acid sequence: CASSQGRGTGVYEQYF.

This rearrangement joins TRBV7-2 to TRBJ2-1; D is possibly TRBD2 (7 bases). Per germline, CDR1 SGHTA and CDR2 FQGNSA. CDR3 length equals 18 residues. Trimming took off 1 base at V and 3 bases at J, with 19 bases between the two ends. CDR3 nucleotides: TGTGCCAGCAGCTTAGATGGGTTTGGGGGGGCAGGCTACAATGAGCAGTTCTTC. Translated: CASSLDGFGGAGYNEQFF.

This clone occurred once. V and J are TRBV27 and TRBJ2-7; 11 bases line up with TRBD1. This CDR3 region has 16 residues. With 6 bases clipped from V and 4 bases from J, the junction kept 11 bases outside the gene matches. Germline assignment: CDR1 MNHEY and CDR2 SMNVEV (reference sequence). CDR3 DNA sequence: TGTGCCAGCAGCCGACTACCTGGACAGGGGGCGTACGAGCAGTACTTC. It codes for CASSRLPGQGAYEQYF.

In its sample, this clone was seen once. In DNA form, the CDR3 reads TGTGCCAGCAGCCCAGGACAGGATCGGGAAAAACTGTTTTTT. It yields the protein CASSPGQDREKLFF. The chain couples TRBV7-2 to TRBJ1-4; 7 nucleotides match TRBD1. Germline lookup yields CDR1 SGHTA and CDR2 FQGNSA. V lost 5 bases, J lost 8 bases, and 8 bases stayed unmatched. This CDR3 is built from 14 residues.

V and J are TRBV2 and TRBJ1-1; TRBD1 matches 7 bases. CDR3 length equals 14 residues. J gave up 0 bases and V 5 bases, and 3 bases lay outside the gene matches. Germline values: CDR1 SNHLY, CDR2 FYNNEI. The CDR3 sequence: CASSLQGMNTEAFF. The CDR3, as DNA: TGTGCCAGCAGTTTACAGGGGATGAACACTGAAGCTTTCTTT.